Below are 28 T cell receptor beta chains sequenced from a single sample in a study of spatial heterogeneity in lung cancer. TCRdb re-derived calls from the 5' RACE reads in MiXCR, one entry per CDR3 protein. The repertoire holds approximately 81,000 distinct CDR3 sequences, with over 9.5% as singletons. As for time point: sample taken at primary tumor resection. No cells were sorted before sequencing. The whole RNA sequenced was extracted from tumor, nontumor lung or frozen PBMC. The sample in question was PBMCs, obtained at surgery. Source of these receptors: a male donor with early-stage non-small cell lung cancer.

The chain couples TRBV6-1 to TRBJ2-7, with D uncertain. The CDR3 length is 13 residues. Germline V lookup: CDR1 MNHNS, CDR2 SASEGT. V was trimmed by 6 bases and J by 1 base, leaving 10 bases between them. CDR3 region: CASSDRRSYEQYF. DNA of the CDR3: TGTGCCAGCAGCGACCGACGATCCTACGAGCAGTACTTC.

The table lists this clonotype with many counts. This chain links TRBV7-9 with TRBJ1-1, with TRBD1 matching over 8 bases. Germline V gene sequence: CDR1 SEHNR, CDR2 FQNEAQ (reference sequence). With 5 bases clipped from V and 4 bases from J, the junction kept 6 bases outside the gene matches. This CDR3 contains 14 residues. CDR3 residues: CASSHGQGITEAFF. CDR3 sequence (DNA): TGTGCCAGCAGCCACGGACAGGGCATCACTGAAGCTTTCTTT.

This clonotype was observed a few times. Here the CDR3 DNA reads TGTGCCAGCAGTATCACTGGTACGACCTACGAGCAGTACTTC. Encoded protein: CASSITGTTYEQYF. The V and J genes are TRBV6-6 and TRBJ2-7; D unclear. Germline V lookup: CDR1 MNHNY, CDR2 SVGAGI (reference sequence). V lost 5 bases to trimming and J lost 2 bases, with 13 bases between them. The CDR3 consists of 14 residues.

This clonotype has at least ten counts. This sequence joins TRBV10-3 and TRBJ1-5; no clear D. CDR3 length: 14 amino acids. Trimming pared 7 bases from V and 4 bases from J, leaving 14 bases between. From germline, CDR1 is ENHRY and CDR2 SYGVKD. As DNA, the CDR3 is TGTGCCATCACTTCCCGTCCGGGAAATCAGCCCCAGCATTTT. Translating gives CAITSRPGNQPQHF.

The chain joins TRBV19 to TRBJ2-1, with 8 bases identical to TRBD1. This CDR3 is 15 amino acids long. V lost 5 bases and J lost 7; bases outside the gene matches: 10. Germline lookup yields CDR1 LNHDA and CDR2 SQIVND (reference sequence). The CDR3 spells CASSSPRDRGNEQFF. In nucleotides, the CDR3 is TGTGCCAGTAGTTCTCCGAGAGACAGGGGAAATGAGCAGTTCTTC.

The rearrangement links TRBV9 to TRBJ2-3, with D perhaps TRBD2 (5 bases). The germline V and J ends were trimmed by 0 bases and 2 bases, with 16 bases remaining between them. In germline, CDR1 is SGDLS, CDR2 YYNGEE. This CDR3 contains 17 residues. CDR3 bases: TGTGCCAGCAGCGTAGGGCCGAGCAGGAGGCCCACAGATACGCAGTATTTT. It yields the protein CASSVGPSRRPTDTQYF.

The V and J genes are TRBV19 and TRBJ1-1; TRBD1 is a possible D gene (6 bases). The germline V gene has CDR1 LNHDA and CDR2 SQIVND (reference sequence). V shed 10 bases and J shed 4 bases, with 16 bases lying between them. CDR3 size: 13 residues. The CDR3 loop reads CATSLDSLTEAFF. The CDR3 bases are TGTGCCACTAGCCTGGACAGTCTCACTGAAGCTTTCTTT.

This clonotype has just a few counts. The J gene is TRBJ1-4, the V gene TRBV19, with 10 nucleotides matching TRBD1. Germline CDR1 and CDR2: LNHDA and SQIVND (reference sequence). V trimming: 6 bases; J trimming: 8 bases; junction bases outside the gene matches: 6. There are 14 residues in the CDR3. CDR3 in DNA: TGTGCCAGTAGCACCGGGACAGGGGACGAAAAACTGTTTTTT. As protein: CASSTGTGDEKLFF.

This clonotype has just a few counts. The rearrangement joins TRBV30 to TRBJ2-6, with D unclear. V dropped 3 bases and J dropped 0 bases, with 9 bases sitting between them. This CDR3 region has 15 residues. Germline V CDR1 and CDR2: GTSNPN, SVGIG (reference sequence). CDR3 region: CAWRGGFSGANVLTF. Written as DNA, the CDR3 is TGTGCCTGGAGGGGTGGTTTCTCTGGGGCCAACGTCCTGACTTTC.

This clonotype was recorded a few times. This chain connects TRBV6-1 to TRBJ1-5, with D tentatively TRBD1 (6 bases). The CDR3 is 16 residues long. Looked up from germline, CDR1 is MNHNS and CDR2 is SASEGT. V gave up 5 bases and J gave up 4 bases, with 18 bases separating them. CDR3 protein: CASSPGTSKANQPQHF. DNA of the CDR3: TGTGCCAGCAGTCCTGGGACATCTAAGGCAAATCAGCCCCAGCATTTT.

V gene TRBV6-6 combines with J gene TRBJ2-7, with D perhaps matching TRBD1 (5 bases). V dropped 4 bases and J dropped 2 bases, with 15 bases sitting between them. Germline CDR1 reads MNHNY; CDR2 reads SVGAGI (reference sequence). The CDR3 length is 15 residues. CDR3 nucleotide sequence: TGTGCCAGCAGTTTTGCAGGGAAGATCGCCTACGAGCAGTACTTC. Translating gives CASSFAGKIAYEQYF.

The V call is TRBV29-1, the J call TRBJ1-1; D not certain. V was cut by 4 bases and J by 4 bases, with 10 bases left in between. The CDR3 is 12 amino acids. Looked up from germline, CDR1 is SQVTM and CDR2 is ANQGSEA. The chain's CDR3 is CSVVIKGTEAFF. The DNA for the CDR3 is TGCAGCGTTGTAATAAAGGGCACTGAAGCTTTCTTT.

This clonotype was seen a single time. The chain carries TRBV29-1 and TRBJ2-7, with D maybe TRBD1 (5 bases). Trimming took off 7 bases at V and 2 bases at J, with 18 bases between the two ends. Germline CDR1 reads SQVTM; CDR2 reads ANQGSEA. The CDR3 length is 14 residues. The CDR3 bases are TGCAGCGCCCTTGGGCCAGGGAAAACCTACGAGCAGTACTTC. This translates into CSALGPGKTYEQYF.

This chain joins TRBV20-1 and TRBJ2-7; 7 nucleotides match TRBD1. Germline-derived CDR1 and CDR2 are DFQATT and SNEGSKA (reference sequence). V gave up 3 bases and J gave up 4 bases; unmatched junction bases: 6. The length of the CDR3 is 13 residues. The CDR3 region has the DNA TGCAGTGCTAGGCCGGGGACAGCTTACGAGCAGTACTTC. Translated, it gives CSARPGTAYEQYF.

The CDR3 reads CSVTGVYDTEAFF. CDR3 nucleotide sequence: TGCAGCGTCACAGGGGTATACGACACTGAAGCTTTCTTT. The V and J genes are TRBV29-1 and TRBJ1-1; TRBD1 aligns across 7 bases. CDR3 length equals 13 residues. Germline CDR1 is SQVTM and CDR2 is ANQGSEA. Trimming removed 6 bases from V and 3 bases from J; junction bases left unmatched: 7.

This clonotype has just a few counts. The genes are TRBV7-9 and TRBJ2-1; tentatively, D is TRBD1 (5 bases). V dropped 3 bases and J dropped 7 bases, with 7 bases sitting between them. Per germline, CDR1 SEHNR and CDR2 FQNEAQ (reference sequence). This CDR3 spans 12 amino acids. CDR3 sequence: CASSLQGNEQFF. CDR3 DNA sequence: TGTGCCAGCAGCTTGCAGGGAAATGAGCAGTTCTTC.

In this sample, this clonotype turned up a few times. V and J are TRBV5-1 and TRBJ2-7; 13 bases are a match to TRBD2. The germline gives CDR1 SGHRS, CDR2 YFSETQ. CDR3 length equals 17 residues. The ends lost 2 bases at V and 6 bases at J; junction bases unmatched: 11. The DNA for the CDR3 is TGCGCCAGCAGCTTTGGACTAGCGGGAGTGGAAGGGGCCGAGCAGTACTTC. Amino acid sequence: CASSFGLAGVEGAEQYF.

The V gene is TRBV5-1, the J gene TRBJ2-5; 7 nucleotides match TRBD1. Trimming cost V 7 bases and J 5 bases; bases outside gene matches: 8. Germline CDR1 SGHRS, CDR2 YFSETQ. This CDR3 has 13 residues. The CDR3 nucleotides read TGCGCCAGCGCACAGACAGGGAGCGAGACCCAGTACTTC. Protein product: CASAQTGSETQYF.

The sample holds many counts of this clonotype. This chain joins TRBV7-9 and TRBJ2-1; the D call may be TRBD1 or TRBD2 (5 bases each). Germline V gene sequence: CDR1 SEHNR, CDR2 FQNEAQ (reference sequence). The CDR3 consists of 12 residues. V was shortened by 5 bases and J by 10 bases, with 12 bases between the two germline ends. The DNA of the CDR3 is TGTGCCAGCAGCCCTCCCGGGACCGAGCAGTTCTTC. This gives the protein CASSPPGTEQFF.

The chain links TRBV10-1 to TRBJ1-1, with a tentative D call TRBD1 (6 bases). Trimming cost V 1 base and J 1 base, with 10 bases left between them. Germline assignment: CDR1 WNHNN and CDR2 SYGVQD (reference sequence). This CDR3 is 15 amino acids long. The CDR3 bases are TGCGCCAGCAGTGAGTACAGGGACCAGAACACTGAAGCTTTCTTT. Its protein product is CASSEYRDQNTEAFF.

This clonotype was picked up one time. This chain connects TRBV2 to TRBJ2-1; D is uncertain. V lost 7 bases and J 8 bases, leaving 9 bases between the germline ends. The CDR3 has 11 amino acids. Germline CDR1 reads SNHLY; CDR2 reads FYNNEI. This CDR3 is CASTTIYEQFF. CDR3 sequence (DNA): TGTGCCAGCACAACAATCTATGAGCAGTTCTTC.

The chain couples TRBV27 to TRBJ2-1, with 7 bases fitting TRBD2. The CDR3 runs to 16 residues. The trim removed 8 bases at V and 4 bases at J, leaving 14 bases unmatched. The germline V gene has CDR1 MNHEY and CDR2 SMNVEV (reference sequence). CDR3 coding DNA: TGTGCCAGCGGCTTACCTTTGGGGGGGGTGTACAATGAGCAGTTCTTC. Its translation is CASGLPLGGVYNEQFF.

The chain is built from TRBV11-1 and TRBJ2-1; the D is unclear. CDR3 length equals 15 residues. V was shortened by 3 bases and J by 5 bases, with 14 bases between the two germline ends. Looked up from germline, CDR1 is SGHAT and CDR2 is FQDESV (reference sequence). This CDR3 is CASSFKQRSHNEQFF. CDR3 DNA sequence: TGTGCCAGCAGCTTCAAACAGAGGTCCCACAATGAGCAGTTCTTC.

The V call is TRBV10-3, the J call TRBJ2-1; a possible D gene is TRBD2 (6 bases). V lost 11 bases and J 7 bases, leaving 18 bases between the germline ends. The CDR3 covers 13 residues. Germline V gives CDR1 ENHRY, CDR2 SYGVKD. CDR3 residues: CASFPDGGNEQFF. DNA for the CDR3: TGTGCCTCCTTCCCCGATGGGGGGAATGAGCAGTTCTTC.

V usage is TRBV6-5 and J usage is TRBJ1-1, with TRBD1 matching over 9 bases. Trimming at V came to 6 bases and at J to 1 base, leaving 6 bases not matched to a gene. Germline CDR1 is MNHEY and CDR2 is SVGAGI. This CDR3 spans 15 amino acids. The CDR3 here is CASRPQGAPNTEAFF. DNA for the CDR3: TGTGCCAGCAGACCACAGGGGGCGCCGAACACTGAAGCTTTCTTT.

The chain carries TRBV10-1 and TRBJ1-3, with D unresolved. CDR1 is WNHNN and CDR2 is SYGVQD in the germline V gene (reference sequence). V was shortened by 2 bases and J by 0 bases, with 2 bases between the two germline ends. This CDR3 is 13 amino acids long. The CDR3 sequence is CASSESSGNTIYF. The CDR3 nucleotides read TGCGCCAGCAGTGAGAGCTCTGGAAACACCATATATTTT.

This clonotype was picked up many times. CDR3 sequence reads: CASSLSERINEKLFF. The CDR3 coding sequence is TGCGCCAGCAGCCTCAGCGAGAGGATTAATGAAAAACTGTTTTTT. The chain couples TRBV4-1 to TRBJ1-4, with unresolved D. V gave up 4 bases and J gave up 4 bases, with 13 bases separating them. The CDR3 contains 15 residues. The germline V gene encodes CDR1 MGHRA and CDR2 YSYEKL.

This clonotype has a handful of counts. The genes are TRBV28 and TRBJ2-1, with D maybe TRBD1 (6 bases). Germline CDR1 reads MDHEN; CDR2 reads SYDVKM. The length of the CDR3 is 15 residues. V gave up 7 bases and J gave up 9 bases, with 22 bases separating them. The CDR3: CASTPGLFRGGEQFF. The DNA of the CDR3 is TGTGCCAGCACCCCCGGCCTATTCAGAGGGGGTGAGCAGTTCTTC.